Listed here is a single T cell receptor (beta chain). The CDR3 contains 14 residues. V lost 4 bases and J 7 bases, leaving 17 bases between the germline ends. The germline V gene encodes CDR1 SGDLS and CDR2 YYNGEE. This entry comes from a study of blood T cell repertoires in COVID-19. Assay used: immunoSEQ multiplex PCR; TCRdb lists only in-frame clones, some missing. The repertoire includes around 160,000 clones, roughly nine tenths of them detected once, and around an eighth sits in the top ten. This clonotype was obtained from a man younger than 35 with COVID-19, enrolled during active disease. The J gene is TRBJ1-1, the V gene TRBV9; maybe TRBD1 (5 bases). The sequencing sample was made of peripheral blood. CDR3 sequence: CASSTGTLLGEAFF. CDR3 in DNA: TGTGCCAGCAGCACCGGGACTCTCCTAGGTGAAGCTTTCTTT.